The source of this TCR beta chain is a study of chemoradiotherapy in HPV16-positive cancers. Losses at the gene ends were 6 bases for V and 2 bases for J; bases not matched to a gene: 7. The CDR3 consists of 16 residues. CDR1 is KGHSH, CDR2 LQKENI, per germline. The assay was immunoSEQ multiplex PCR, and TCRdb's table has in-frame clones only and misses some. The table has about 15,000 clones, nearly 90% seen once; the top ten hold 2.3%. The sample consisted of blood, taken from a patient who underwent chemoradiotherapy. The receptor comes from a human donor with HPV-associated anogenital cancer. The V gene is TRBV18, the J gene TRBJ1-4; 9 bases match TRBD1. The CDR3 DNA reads TGTGCCAGCTCGCCGGGACAGGGTCTGACTAATGAAAAACTGTTTTTT. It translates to CASSPGQGLTNEKLFF.